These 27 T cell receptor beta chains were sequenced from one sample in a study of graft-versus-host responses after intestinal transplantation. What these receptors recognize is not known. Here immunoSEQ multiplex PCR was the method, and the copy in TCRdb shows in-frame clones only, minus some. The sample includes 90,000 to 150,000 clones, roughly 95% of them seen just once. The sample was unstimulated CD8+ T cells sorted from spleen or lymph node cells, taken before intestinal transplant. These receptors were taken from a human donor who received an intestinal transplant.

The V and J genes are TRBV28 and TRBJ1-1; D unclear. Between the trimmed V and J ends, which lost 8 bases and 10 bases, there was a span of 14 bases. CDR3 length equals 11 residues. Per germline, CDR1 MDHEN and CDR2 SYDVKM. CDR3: CASHTELVAFF. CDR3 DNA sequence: TGTGCCAGCCATACAGAACTGGTAGCTTTCTTT. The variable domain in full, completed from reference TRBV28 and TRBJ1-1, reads DVKVTQSSRYLVKRTGEKVFLECVQDMDHENMFWYRQDPGLGLRLIYFSYDVKMKEKGDIPEGYSVSREKKERFSLILESASTNQTSMYLCASHTELVAFFGQGTRLTVV.

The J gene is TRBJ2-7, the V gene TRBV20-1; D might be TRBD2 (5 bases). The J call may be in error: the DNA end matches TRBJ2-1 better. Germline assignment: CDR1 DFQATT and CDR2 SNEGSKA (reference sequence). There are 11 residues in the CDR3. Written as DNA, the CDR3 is TGCAGTGCTAGGGAGACTACTGCGCAGTTCTTC. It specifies CSARETTAQFF.

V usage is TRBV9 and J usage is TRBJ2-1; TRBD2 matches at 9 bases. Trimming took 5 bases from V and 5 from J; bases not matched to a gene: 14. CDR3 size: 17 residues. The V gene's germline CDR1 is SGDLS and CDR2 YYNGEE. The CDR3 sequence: CASSFPGSGRRDNEQFF. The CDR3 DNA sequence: TGTGCCAGCAGTTTCCCGGGGAGCGGGAGGCGGGACAATGAGCAGTTCTTC.

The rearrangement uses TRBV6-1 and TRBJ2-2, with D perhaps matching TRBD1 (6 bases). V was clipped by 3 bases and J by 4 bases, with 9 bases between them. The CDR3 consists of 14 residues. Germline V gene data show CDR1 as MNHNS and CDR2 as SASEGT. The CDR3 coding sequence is TGTGCCAGCAGTGAGGGCAGGGGCACCGGGGAGCTGTTTTTT. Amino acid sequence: CASSEGRGTGELFF.

DNA of the CDR3: TGTGCCAGCAGCCCCGGGAATTACGAGCAGTACTTC. Translation gives CASSPGNYEQYF. J is TRBJ2-7 and V is TRBV5-4; a possible D gene is TRBD2 (5 bases). Germline CDR1 is SGHNT and CDR2 is YYREEE (reference sequence). This CDR3 region has 12 residues. V was pared by 4 bases and J by 4 bases, with 9 bases between.

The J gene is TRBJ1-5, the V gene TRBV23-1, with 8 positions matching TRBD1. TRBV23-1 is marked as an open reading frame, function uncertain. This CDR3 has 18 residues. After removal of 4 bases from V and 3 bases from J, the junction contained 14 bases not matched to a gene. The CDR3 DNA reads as TGCGCCAGCAGTCGTAATGACAGGGGACGTTGGGACAATCAGCCCCAGCATTTT. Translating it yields CASSRNDRGRWDNQPQHF.

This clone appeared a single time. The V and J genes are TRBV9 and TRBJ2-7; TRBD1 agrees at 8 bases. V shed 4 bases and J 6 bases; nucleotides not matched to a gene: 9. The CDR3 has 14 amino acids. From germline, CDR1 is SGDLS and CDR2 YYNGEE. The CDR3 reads CASSPWDRRVEQYF. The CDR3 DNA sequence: TGTGCCAGCAGCCCCTGGGACAGGCGCGTCGAGCAGTACTTC.

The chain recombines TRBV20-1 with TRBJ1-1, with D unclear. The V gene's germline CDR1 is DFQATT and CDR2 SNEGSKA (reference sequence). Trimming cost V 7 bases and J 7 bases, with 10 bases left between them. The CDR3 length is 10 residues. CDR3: CSVPSNEAFF. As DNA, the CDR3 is TGCAGTGTACCTAGTAATGAAGCTTTCTTT.

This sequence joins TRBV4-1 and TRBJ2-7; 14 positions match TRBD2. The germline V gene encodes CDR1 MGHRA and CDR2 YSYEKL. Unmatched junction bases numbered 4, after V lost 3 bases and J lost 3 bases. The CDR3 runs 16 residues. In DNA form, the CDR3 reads TGCGCCAGCAGCCACCCGGGACTAGCGGGGGACTACGAGCAGTACTTC. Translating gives CASSHPGLAGDYEQYF.

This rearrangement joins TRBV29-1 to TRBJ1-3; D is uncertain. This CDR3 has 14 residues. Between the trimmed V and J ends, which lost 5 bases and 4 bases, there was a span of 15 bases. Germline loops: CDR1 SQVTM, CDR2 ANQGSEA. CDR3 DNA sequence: TGCAGCGTTTCCAAGGCTGACGGCGGAAACACCATATATTTT. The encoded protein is CSVSKADGGNTIYF.

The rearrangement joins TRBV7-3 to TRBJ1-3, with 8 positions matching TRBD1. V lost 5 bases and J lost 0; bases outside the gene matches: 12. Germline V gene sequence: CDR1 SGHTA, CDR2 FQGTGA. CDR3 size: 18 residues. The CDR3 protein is CASSPGPRDRSSGNTIYF. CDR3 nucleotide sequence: TGTGCCAGCAGCCCCGGCCCGAGGGACAGGAGCTCTGGAAACACCATATATTTT.

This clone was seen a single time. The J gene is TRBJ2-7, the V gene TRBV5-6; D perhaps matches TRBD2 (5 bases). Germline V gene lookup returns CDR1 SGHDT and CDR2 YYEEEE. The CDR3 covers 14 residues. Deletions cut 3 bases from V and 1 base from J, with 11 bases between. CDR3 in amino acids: CASSSGSLSYEQYF. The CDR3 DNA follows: TGTGCCAGCAGCTCGGGGTCCCTGTCCTACGAGCAGTACTTC.

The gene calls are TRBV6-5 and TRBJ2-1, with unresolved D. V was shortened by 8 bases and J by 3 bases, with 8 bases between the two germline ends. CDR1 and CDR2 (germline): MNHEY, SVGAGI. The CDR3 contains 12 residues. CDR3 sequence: CASAADYNEQFF. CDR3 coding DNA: TGTGCCAGCGCGGCGGACTACAATGAGCAGTTCTTC.

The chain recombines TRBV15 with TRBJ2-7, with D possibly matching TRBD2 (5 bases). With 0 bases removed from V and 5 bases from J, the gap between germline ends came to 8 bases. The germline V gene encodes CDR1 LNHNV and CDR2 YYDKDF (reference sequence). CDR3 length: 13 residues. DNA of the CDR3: TGTGCCACCAGCAGAGATCGGGGAGACGAGCAGTACTTC. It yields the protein CATSRDRGDEQYF.

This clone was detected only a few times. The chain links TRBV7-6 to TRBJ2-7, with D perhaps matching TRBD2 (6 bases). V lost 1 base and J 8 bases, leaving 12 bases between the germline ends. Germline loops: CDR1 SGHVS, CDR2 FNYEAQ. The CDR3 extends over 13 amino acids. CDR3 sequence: CASSLGASEKQYF. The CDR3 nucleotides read TGTGCCAGCAGCTTAGGGGCTAGCGAGAAGCAGTACTTC.

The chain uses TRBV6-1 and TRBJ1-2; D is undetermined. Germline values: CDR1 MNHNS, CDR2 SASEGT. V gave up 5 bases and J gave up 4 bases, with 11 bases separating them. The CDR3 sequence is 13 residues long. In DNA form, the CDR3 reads TGTGCCAGCAGTTTAACAGAGGTCTATGGCTACACCTTC. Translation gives CASSLTEVYGYTF.

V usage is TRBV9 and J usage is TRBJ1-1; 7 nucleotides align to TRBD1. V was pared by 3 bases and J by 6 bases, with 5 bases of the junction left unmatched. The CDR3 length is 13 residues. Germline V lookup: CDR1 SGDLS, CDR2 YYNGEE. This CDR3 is CASSDRQGAEAFF. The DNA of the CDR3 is TGTGCCAGCAGCGATCGACAGGGTGCTGAAGCTTTCTTT.

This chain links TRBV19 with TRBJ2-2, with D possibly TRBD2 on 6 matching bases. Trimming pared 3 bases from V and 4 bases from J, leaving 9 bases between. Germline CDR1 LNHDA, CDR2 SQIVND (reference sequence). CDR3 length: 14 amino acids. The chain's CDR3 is CASSIYGSTGELFF. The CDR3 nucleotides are TGTGCCAGTAGTATCTACGGGAGCACCGGGGAGCTGTTTTTT.

The CDR3 DNA reads TGTGCCAGCAGTCCCTCCGGGACAGGGTACGAGCAGTACTTC. This encodes CASSPSGTGYEQYF. The rearrangement links TRBV27 to TRBJ2-7; 9 nucleotides line up with TRBD1. This CDR3 contains 14 residues. Germline assignment: CDR1 MNHEY and CDR2 SMNVEV (reference sequence). V was clipped by 5 bases and J by 4 bases; unmatched bases: 6.

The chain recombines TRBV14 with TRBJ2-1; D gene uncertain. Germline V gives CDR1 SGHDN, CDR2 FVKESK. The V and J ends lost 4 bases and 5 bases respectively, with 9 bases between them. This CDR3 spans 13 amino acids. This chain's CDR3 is CASSLKTNNEQFF. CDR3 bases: TGTGCCAGCAGCCTTAAGACAAACAATGAGCAGTTCTTC.

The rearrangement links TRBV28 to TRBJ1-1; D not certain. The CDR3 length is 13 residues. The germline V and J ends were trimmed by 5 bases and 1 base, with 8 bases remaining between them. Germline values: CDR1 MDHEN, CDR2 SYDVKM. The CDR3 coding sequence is TGTGCCAGCAGTATTACTGCGAACACTGAAGCTTTCTTT. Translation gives CASSITANTEAFF. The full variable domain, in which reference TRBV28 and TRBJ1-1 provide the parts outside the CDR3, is DVKVTQSSRYLVKRTGEKVFLECVQDMDHENMFWYRQDPGLGLRLIYFSYDVKMKEKGDIPEGYSVSREKKERFSLILESASTNQTSMYLCASSITANTEAFFGQGTRLTVV.

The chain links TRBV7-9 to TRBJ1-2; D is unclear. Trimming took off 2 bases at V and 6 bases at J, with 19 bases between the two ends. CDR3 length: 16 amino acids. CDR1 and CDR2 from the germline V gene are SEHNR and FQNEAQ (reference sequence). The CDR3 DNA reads TGTGCCAGCAGCTTATTTAGACCTTTAGGCAGCCATGGCTACACCTTC. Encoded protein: CASSLFRPLGSHGYTF.

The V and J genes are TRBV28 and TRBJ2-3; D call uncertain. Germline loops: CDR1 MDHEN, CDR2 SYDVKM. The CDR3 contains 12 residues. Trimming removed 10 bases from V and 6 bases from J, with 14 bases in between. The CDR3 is CAISSVVDTQYF. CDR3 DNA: TGTGCCATATCGTCGGTAGTCGATACGCAGTATTTT.

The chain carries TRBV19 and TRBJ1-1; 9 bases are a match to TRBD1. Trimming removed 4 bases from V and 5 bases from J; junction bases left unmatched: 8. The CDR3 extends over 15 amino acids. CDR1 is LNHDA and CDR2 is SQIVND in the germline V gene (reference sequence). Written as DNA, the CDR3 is TGTGCCAGTAGTAATAACAGGGGGCTTAAAACTGAAGCTTTCTTT. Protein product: CASSNNRGLKTEAFF.

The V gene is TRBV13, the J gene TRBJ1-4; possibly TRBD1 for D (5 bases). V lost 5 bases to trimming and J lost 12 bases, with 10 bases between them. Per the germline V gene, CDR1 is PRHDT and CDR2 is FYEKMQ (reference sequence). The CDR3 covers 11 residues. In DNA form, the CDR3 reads TGTGCCAGCAGCAATCAGGGAGAACTGTTTTTT. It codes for CASSNQGELFF.

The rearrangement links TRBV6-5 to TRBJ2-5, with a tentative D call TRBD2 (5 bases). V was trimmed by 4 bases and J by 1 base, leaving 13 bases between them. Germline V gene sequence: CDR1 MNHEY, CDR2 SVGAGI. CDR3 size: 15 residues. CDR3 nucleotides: TGTGCCAGCAGTTTGGTGGGAGCCACCCAAGAGACCCAGTACTTC. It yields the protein CASSLVGATQETQYF.

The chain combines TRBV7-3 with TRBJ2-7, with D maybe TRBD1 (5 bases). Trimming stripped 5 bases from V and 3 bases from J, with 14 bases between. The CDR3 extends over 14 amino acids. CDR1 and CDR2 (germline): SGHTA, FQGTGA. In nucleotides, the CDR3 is TGTGCCAGCAGCCCTTCAATAGGGGACTACGAGCAGTACTTC. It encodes CASSPSIGDYEQYF.